This TCR beta chain was profiled in a study of blood T cell repertoires in COVID-19. The overall study: Whether acute or convalescent, the COVID-19 samples came from the United States, Italy and Spain. From T cells, B-cell-depleted T cells, or PBMCs came the material, which was cDNA or gDNA.

Original analysis: Using reference gene primer amplification, nucleated cell counts were estimated. Method: immunoSEQ multiplex PCR; TCRdb's copy keeps in-frame clones and lacks some. The V and J calls and clone size come from that table; D and trimming were worked out from the DNA. The repertoire holds about 380,000 clones, with 90% as singletons. The junction had 10 bases not matched to a gene; V was cut back by 4 bases and J by 5 bases. Germline assignment: CDR1 LNHNV and CDR2 YYDKDF (reference sequence). The length of the CDR3 is 15 residues. The receptor was isolated from a man younger than 35 with active or convalescent COVID-19. Specimen: peripheral blood. This chain connects TRBV15 to TRBJ2-5, with TRBD1 matching 7 bases. The CDR3 sequence is CATSIKTGIGETQYF. As DNA, the CDR3 is TGTGCCACCAGCATCAAGACAGGGATCGGGGAGACCCAGTACTTC.